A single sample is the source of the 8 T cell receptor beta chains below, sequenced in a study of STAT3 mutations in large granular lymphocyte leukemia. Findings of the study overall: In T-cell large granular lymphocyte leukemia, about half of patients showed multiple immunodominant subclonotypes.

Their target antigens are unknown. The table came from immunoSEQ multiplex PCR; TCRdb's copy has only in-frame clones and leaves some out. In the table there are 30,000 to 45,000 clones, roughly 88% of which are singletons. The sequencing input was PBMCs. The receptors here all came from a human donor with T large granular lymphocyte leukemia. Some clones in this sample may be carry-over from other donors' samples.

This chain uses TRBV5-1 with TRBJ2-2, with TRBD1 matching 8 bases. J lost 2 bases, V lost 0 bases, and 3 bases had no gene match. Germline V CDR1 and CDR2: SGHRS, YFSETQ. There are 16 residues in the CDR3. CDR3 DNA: TGCGCCAGCAGCTTGGCAGGGGGCCCTAACACCGGGGAGCTGTTTTTT. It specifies CASSLAGGPNTGELFF.

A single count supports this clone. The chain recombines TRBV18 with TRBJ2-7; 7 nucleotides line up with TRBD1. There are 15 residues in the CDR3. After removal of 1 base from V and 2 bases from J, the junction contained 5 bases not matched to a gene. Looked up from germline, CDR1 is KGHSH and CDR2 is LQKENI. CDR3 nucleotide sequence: TGTGCCAGCTCACCACGGGGGACAGCACCCTACGAGCAGTACTTC. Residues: CASSPRGTAPYEQYF. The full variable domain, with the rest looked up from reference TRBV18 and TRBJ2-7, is NAGVMQNPRHLVRRRGQEARLRCSPMKGHSHVYWYRQLPEEGLKFMVYLQKENIIDESGMPKERFSAEFPKEGPSILRIQQVVRGDSAAYFCASSPRGTAPYEQYFGPGTRLTVT.

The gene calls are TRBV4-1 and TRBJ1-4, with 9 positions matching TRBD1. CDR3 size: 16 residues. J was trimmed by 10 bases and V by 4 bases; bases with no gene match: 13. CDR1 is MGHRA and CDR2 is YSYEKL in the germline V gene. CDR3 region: CASSPDAGTGKGKLFF. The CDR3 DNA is TGCGCCAGCAGCCCCGACGCCGGGACAGGGAAAGGAAAACTGTTTTTT.

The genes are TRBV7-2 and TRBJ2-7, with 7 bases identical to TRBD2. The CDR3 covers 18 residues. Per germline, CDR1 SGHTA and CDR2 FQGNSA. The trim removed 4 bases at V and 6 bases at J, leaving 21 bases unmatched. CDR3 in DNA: TGTGCCAGCAGCTCCTACCCTGACCGGACTAGAGCCGTGGGCGAGCAGTACTTC. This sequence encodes CASSSYPDRTRAVGEQYF. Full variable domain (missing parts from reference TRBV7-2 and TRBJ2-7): GAGVSQSPSNKVTEKGKDVELRCDPISGHTALYWYRQSLGQGLEFLIYFQGNSAPDKSGLPSDRFSAERTGGSVSTLTIQRTQQEDSAVYLCASSSYPDRTRAVGEQYFGPGTRLTVT.

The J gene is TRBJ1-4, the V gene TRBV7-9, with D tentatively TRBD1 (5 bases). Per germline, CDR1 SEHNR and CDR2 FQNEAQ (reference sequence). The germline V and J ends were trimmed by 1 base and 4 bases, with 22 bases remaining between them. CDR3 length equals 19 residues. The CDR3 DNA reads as TGTGCCAGCAGCTTAGGGGAGCTCCGGGGACGAGAACATAATGAAAAACTGTTTTTT. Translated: CASSLGELRGREHNEKLFF.

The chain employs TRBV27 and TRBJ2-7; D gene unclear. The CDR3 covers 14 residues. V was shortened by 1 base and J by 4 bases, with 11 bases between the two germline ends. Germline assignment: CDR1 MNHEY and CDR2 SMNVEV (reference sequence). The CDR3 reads CASSLWGLPYEQYF. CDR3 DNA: TGTGCCAGCAGTTTATGGGGTCTGCCTTACGAGCAGTACTTC.

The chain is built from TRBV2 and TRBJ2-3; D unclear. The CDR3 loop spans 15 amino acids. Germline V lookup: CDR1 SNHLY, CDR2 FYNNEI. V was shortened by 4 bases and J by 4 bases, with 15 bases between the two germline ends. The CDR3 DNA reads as TGTGCCAGCAGTGCTCACAAACCAGCGTCAGATACGCAGTATTTT. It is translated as CASSAHKPASDTQYF.

The CDR3 DNA reads as TGTGCCAGCAGCTTTGGACGGGGCCAAGAGACCCAGTACTTC. Its protein is CASSFGRGQETQYF. The chain is built from TRBV5-4 and TRBJ2-5; maybe TRBD2 (5 bases). This CDR3 has 14 residues. V lost 2 bases, J lost 1 base, and 9 bases lay in between. Germline V gives CDR1 SGHNT, CDR2 YYREEE (reference sequence).